Shown below are 5 T cell receptor beta chains from a single sample sequenced in a study of blood T cell repertoires in COVID-19. Profiled with immunoSEQ multiplex PCR; TCRdb holds only in-frame clones, not every one. The sample holds fewer than 350,000 clones, approximately 86% seen once. The sequenced sample consisted of PBMCs or T cells enriched from blood (not recorded which). These receptors came from a woman between 40 and 55 years old with acute COVID-19.

The rearrangement joins TRBV29-1 to TRBJ1-2; 8 positions match TRBD1. Germline values: CDR1 SQVTM, CDR2 ANQGSEA. This CDR3 contains 12 residues. Trimming at V came to 7 bases and at J to 5 bases, leaving 6 bases not matched to a gene. The CDR3 coding sequence is TGCAGCGGATCGACAGGGGCTTATGGCTACACCTTC. The encoded protein is CSGSTGAYGYTF.

The chain employs TRBV11-1 and TRBJ1-3; D remains ambiguous. This CDR3 has 15 residues. CDR1 SGHAT and CDR2 FQDESV come from the germline V gene (reference sequence). Trimming cost V 5 bases and J 2 bases, with 13 bases left between them. In DNA form, the CDR3 reads TGTGCCAGCAGCCGCAGTTGGTCGCCTGGAAACACCATATATTTT. It translates to CASSRSWSPGNTIYF.

The rearrangement links TRBV5-1 to TRBJ1-2; the D gene is possibly TRBD1 (5 bases). With 5 bases removed from V and 2 bases from J, the gap between germline ends came to 7 bases. CDR1 and CDR2 (germline): SGHRS, YFSETQ. The length of the CDR3 is 12 residues. The CDR3 sequence: CASRTENYGYTF. The CDR3 bases are TGCGCCAGCAGGACAGAAAACTATGGCTACACCTTC.

The chain has TRBV7-9 and TRBJ1-2, with 10 bases fitting TRBD1. Unmatched junction bases numbered 0, after V lost 1 base and J lost 4 bases. This CDR3 spans 14 amino acids. CDR1 and CDR2 (germline): SEHNR, FQNEAQ (reference sequence). The CDR3 DNA reads TGTGCCAGCAGCTTAGGACAGGGGGCCTATGGCTACACCTTC. The encoded protein is CASSLGQGAYGYTF.

This CDR3 reads CASSSNDRGSGYTF. Written as DNA, the CDR3 is TGTGCCAGCAGTTCCAACGACAGGGGGAGCGGCTACACCTTC. The chain uses TRBV6-2 or TRBV6-3 and TRBJ1-2; 9 bases align to TRBD1. V lost 4 bases to trimming and J lost 8 bases; unmatched junction nucleotides: 8. This CDR3 contains 14 residues. Per germline, CDR1 MNHEY and CDR2 SVGEGT.